Listed here are 28 T cell receptor beta chains from one sample, sequenced in a study of neurological immune-mediated disorders. A single record per CDR3 protein comes from TCRdb applying MiXCR to the 5' RACE reads. The sample yields tens of thousands of distinct CDR3 sequences, 9% to 12% seen once. Sequencing input: PBMCs. The source of these receptors is a man aged 40-50 years in good health.

This clonotype has at least ten counts. The chain employs TRBV5-1 and TRBJ1-4, with TRBD1 matching over 10 bases. This CDR3 has 15 residues. V lost 4 bases and J lost 8; bases outside the gene matches: 8. Germline V CDR1 and CDR2: SGHRS, YFSETQ. CDR3 protein: CASSGGWTGGEKLFF. CDR3 DNA sequence: TGCGCCAGCAGCGGTGGATGGACAGGGGGAGAAAAACTGTTTTTT. The whole variable domain, remainder taken from reference TRBV5-1 and TRBJ1-4, is KAGVTQTPRYLIKTRGQQVTLSCSPISGHRSVSWYQQTPGQGLQFLFEYFSETQRNKGNFPGRFSGRQFSNSRSEMNVSTLELGDSALYLCASSGGWTGGEKLFFGSGTQLSVL.

Many counts were recorded for this clonotype. The chain recombines TRBV3-1 with TRBJ2-1; 12 bases are a match to TRBD2. After removal of 3 bases from V and 0 bases from J, the junction contained 9 bases not matched to a gene. The CDR3 is 19 residues long. Looked up from germline, CDR1 is LGHDT and CDR2 is YNNKEL (reference sequence). The CDR3 DNA sequence: TGTGCCAGCAGCCACGTGAGACTAGCGGGAGTCTCCTCCTACAATGAGCAGTTCTTC. Its translation is CASSHVRLAGVSSYNEQFF.

CDR3 bases: TGTGCCAGCAGTGGTCGACTCAACACCGGGGAGCTGTTTTTT. It codes for CASSGRLNTGELFF. The chain is built from TRBV6-4 and TRBJ2-2; no clear D. Deletions cut 4 bases from V and 2 bases from J, with 8 bases between. Germline lookup yields CDR1 MRHNA and CDR2 SNTAGT. The CDR3 extends over 14 amino acids.

In its sample, this clonotype was seen many times. The chain uses TRBV18 and TRBJ1-6, with TRBD1 identical over 7 bases. The CDR3 runs to 15 residues. Trimming took 2 bases from V and 6 from J; bases not matched to a gene: 4. Germline CDR1 reads KGHSH; CDR2 reads LQKENI. In nucleotides, the CDR3 is TGTGCCAGCTCACCAGCGGCAGGGGGTAATTCACCCCTCCACTTT. It yields the protein CASSPAAGGNSPLHF.

This clonotype appeared many times. The chain is built from TRBV7-8 and TRBJ2-5, with TRBD2 matching 9 bases. This CDR3 contains 16 residues. Germline assignment: CDR1 SGHVS and CDR2 FQNEAQ. After removal of 0 bases from V and 6 bases from J, the junction contained 8 bases not matched to a gene. CDR3: CASSLANASGGKTQYF. The CDR3 DNA reads as TGTGCCAGCAGCTTAGCAAATGCCAGCGGGGGGAAGACCCAGTACTTC.

This clonotype was found many times. The chain joins TRBV6-1 to TRBJ1-5; D remains unclear. Germline values: CDR1 MNHNS, CDR2 SASEGT. The CDR3 extends over 15 amino acids. V gave up 7 bases and J gave up 6 bases, with 19 bases separating them. Here the CDR3 reads CASTLGPGGSQPQHF. The DNA of the CDR3 is TGTGCCAGCACCCTTGGACCCGGAGGGTCTCAGCCCCAGCATTTT.

This clonotype was counted at least ten times. J is TRBJ1-4 and V is TRBV7-2; the D is unclear. Per germline, CDR1 SGHTA and CDR2 FQGNSA. V lost 0 bases and J 0 bases, leaving 8 bases between the germline ends. This CDR3 spans 16 amino acids. CDR3 loop: CASSLAGWPTNEKLFF. The CDR3 DNA follows: TGTGCCAGCAGCTTAGCGGGGTGGCCAACTAATGAAAAACTGTTTTTT.

This clonotype has ten or more counts. The genes are TRBV7-9 and TRBJ1-2; 9 nucleotides match TRBD1. Germline trimming cut 0 bases from V and 5 bases from J; bases unmatched to any gene: 1. Germline assignment: CDR1 SEHNR and CDR2 FQNEAQ (reference sequence). The CDR3 covers 14 residues. The CDR3, as DNA: TGTGCCAGCAGCTTAGCCGGGACAGGGTATGGCTACACCTTC. Translation gives CASSLAGTGYGYTF.

Many counts were recorded for this clonotype. The CDR3 region is CATSRGLAGATTDTQYF. DNA of the CDR3: TGTGCCACCAGCAGGGGACTAGCGGGGGCCACCACAGATACGCAGTATTTT. This chain links TRBV15 with TRBJ2-3; the match to TRBD2 covers 14 bases. Losses at the gene ends were 3 bases for V and 2 bases for J; bases not matched to a gene: 4. Looked up from germline, CDR1 is LNHNV and CDR2 is YYDKDF (reference sequence). The CDR3 has 17 residues.

There are many counts of this clonotype. The chain couples TRBV12-3 or TRBV12-4 to TRBJ2-1; D gene unclear. Trimming left V 3 bases short and J 8 bases short, with 5 bases between. This CDR3 region has 11 residues. CDR3 DNA: TGTGCCAGCAGTTTTGAATATGAGCAGTTCTTC. It codes for CASSFEYEQFF.

The chain joins TRBV24-1 to TRBJ2-7; TRBD2 agrees at 7 bases. Per germline, CDR1 KGHDR and CDR2 SFDVKD. CDR3 size: 13 residues. The ends lost 7 bases at V and 7 bases at J; junction bases unmatched: 9. The CDR3 coding sequence is TGTGCCACCAGGGGGGGGATGACGGGGGAGCAGTACTTC. It codes for CATRGGMTGEQYF.

This clonotype has ten or more counts. The chain carries TRBV15 and TRBJ1-3; 7 nucleotides line up with TRBD1. From germline, CDR1 is LNHNV and CDR2 YYDKDF (reference sequence). The CDR3 covers 16 residues. V dropped 3 bases and J dropped 0; count of bases not matched to a gene: 5. Written as DNA, the CDR3 is TGTGCCACCAGCAGGGCCGGGACAGACTCTGGAAACACCATATATTTT. It yields the protein CATSRAGTDSGNTIYF.

This clonotype has ten or more counts. The chain joins TRBV5-1 to TRBJ2-3; D remains unclear. Germline assignment: CDR1 SGHRS and CDR2 YFSETQ. The CDR3 is made up of 14 amino acids. V was pared by 3 bases and J by 0 bases, with 8 bases between. DNA of the CDR3: TGCGCCAGCAGCTGGGCCCCTAGCACAGATACGCAGTATTTT. Residues: CASSWAPSTDTQYF.

This clonotype was counted many times. The CDR3: CASSLGGRGVGEAFF. CDR3 bases: TGTGCCAGCAGCTTAGGTGGGAGAGGGGTTGGTGAAGCTTTCTTT. The chain is built from TRBV7-2 and TRBJ1-1; D might be TRBD1 (5 bases). V was shortened by 1 base and J by 7 bases, with 16 bases between the two germline ends. Germline CDR1 SGHTA, CDR2 FQGNSA. The CDR3 extends over 15 amino acids.

The genes are TRBV28 and TRBJ1-1; the match to TRBD1 covers 8 bases. The CDR3 contains 15 residues. The ends lost 5 bases at V and 3 bases at J; junction bases unmatched: 8. Germline values: CDR1 MDHEN, CDR2 SYDVKM. The CDR3 here is CASSPPGQVYTEAFF. CDR3 bases: TGTGCCAGCAGTCCCCCGGGACAGGTCTACACTGAAGCTTTCTTT.

This clonotype was seen at least ten times. The CDR3 DNA reads as TGTGCCAGCAGTCAAGGGGGACTAGCGGGGGGGTACCAAGAGACCCAGTACTTC. Protein: CASSQGGLAGGYQETQYF. The rearrangement uses TRBV25-1 and TRBJ2-5, with 16 bases fitting TRBD2. The CDR3 runs 18 residues. CDR1 and CDR2 from the germline V gene are MGHDK and SYGVNS. After removal of 5 bases from V and 0 bases from J, the junction contained 6 bases not matched to a gene. Drawing the rest from reference TRBV25-1 and TRBJ2-5, the complete variable domain is EADIYQTPRYLVIGTGKKITLECSQTMGHDKMYWYQQDPGMELHLIHYSYGVNSTEKGDLSSESTVSRIRTEHFPLTLESARPSHTSQYLCASSQGGLAGGYQETQYFGPGTRLLVL.

This chain links TRBV20-1 with TRBJ2-7; possibly TRBD2 for D (5 bases). In germline, CDR1 is DFQATT, CDR2 SNEGSKA (reference sequence). Trimming removed 0 bases at V and 0 bases at J, with 12 bases between. The CDR3 is 15 amino acids. Here the CDR3 reads CSARDGGRRSYEQYF. The CDR3 DNA is TGCAGTGCTAGAGATGGAGGCAGGCGCTCCTACGAGCAGTACTTC.

This clonotype was counted ten times or more. The V and J genes are TRBV10-1 and TRBJ2-7, with 7 bases matching TRBD1. The CDR3 has 16 amino acids. The germline CDR1 and CDR2 sequences are WNHNN and SYGVQD (reference sequence). The junction had 16 bases not matched to a gene; V was cut back by 8 bases and J by 3 bases. CDR3 DNA sequence: TGCGCCAGCGGGTTTAAGGGGCAGGGGGTATTCTACGAGCAGTACTTC. Translation gives CASGFKGQGVFYEQYF.

At least ten counts were recorded for this clonotype. The V and J genes are TRBV15 and TRBJ2-3; the match to TRBD2 covers 13 bases. Germline V CDR1 and CDR2: LNHNV, YYDKDF (reference sequence). V dropped 4 bases and J dropped 6; count of bases not matched to a gene: 7. This CDR3 has 16 amino acids. The CDR3 reads CATSNPGLAGEDTQYF. The DNA of the CDR3 is TGTGCCACCAGCAACCCTGGACTAGCGGGAGAGGATACGCAGTATTTT.

This clonotype was detected ten times or more. The J gene is TRBJ1-5, the V gene TRBV5-1; TRBD1 matches 7 bases. The ends lost 5 bases at V and 5 bases at J; junction bases unmatched: 4. Germline V gene lookup returns CDR1 SGHRS and CDR2 YFSETQ. The CDR3 loop spans 13 amino acids. CDR3 coding DNA: TGCGCCAGCAGACTAGACAGGGATCAGCCCCAGCATTTT. Protein sequence: CASRLDRDQPQHF.

This clonotype has ten or more counts. This CDR3 is CASSSPTSGETQYF. The CDR3 DNA follows: TGCGCCAGCAGCTCCCCGACTAGCGGGGAGACGCAGTATTTT. The rearrangement uses TRBV5-1 and TRBJ2-3; the match to TRBD2 covers 11 bases. After removal of 3 bases from V and 9 bases from J, the junction contained 6 bases not matched to a gene. The length of the CDR3 is 14 residues. Germline assignment: CDR1 SGHRS and CDR2 YFSETQ.

This clonotype was counted many times. CDR3 bases: TGCGCCAGCAGCCCCCCGTCCTACGAGCAGTACTTC. Its translation is CASSPPSYEQYF. The V and J genes are TRBV5-1 and TRBJ2-7; D gene uncertain. The CDR3 totals 12 residues. Germline V gene lookup returns CDR1 SGHRS and CDR2 YFSETQ. Trimming shortened V by 4 bases and J by 1 base, and 6 bases separated the two germline ends.

This sequence joins TRBV6-5 and TRBJ1-1; D is undetermined. V lost 7 bases and J 1 base, leaving 10 bases between the germline ends. CDR1 is MNHEY and CDR2 is SVGAGI in the germline V gene. This CDR3 is 13 amino acids long. CDR3 bases: TGTGCCAGCAAAAGGATAGGGAACACTGAAGCTTTCTTT. Its translation: CASKRIGNTEAFF.

This clonotype is medium-sized within its sample. The chain joins TRBV15 to TRBJ2-7, with D uncertain. Germline CDR1 and CDR2: LNHNV and YYDKDF (reference sequence). V gave up 0 bases and J gave up 8 bases, with 8 bases separating them. The CDR3 has 12 amino acids. CDR3 protein: CATSRDLSKQYF. DNA of the CDR3: TGTGCCACCAGCAGAGATCTTAGTAAGCAGTACTTC.

This clonotype is medium-sized in the sample. J is TRBJ2-1 and V is TRBV5-1, with 7 bases matching TRBD1. Germline values: CDR1 SGHRS, CDR2 YFSETQ. This CDR3 has 16 residues. V lost 0 bases to trimming and J lost 2 bases; unmatched junction nucleotides: 5. The chain's CDR3 is CASSLVLGQTYNEQFF. The DNA for the CDR3 is TGCGCCAGCAGCTTGGTCTTGGGACAGACCTACAATGAGCAGTTCTTC.

This clonotype was found many times. The chain joins TRBV5-1 to TRBJ2-2; D is undetermined. The V and J ends lost 4 bases and 4 bases respectively, with 8 bases between them. CDR1 is SGHRS and CDR2 is YFSETQ in the germline V gene. The CDR3 is 13 amino acids. In DNA, the CDR3 is TGCGCCAGCAGCCTGACTGGCACCGGGGAGCTGTTTTTT. It translates to CASSLTGTGELFF.

This clonotype was counted at least ten times. The chain joins TRBV2 to TRBJ1-2, with D perhaps matching TRBD1 (6 bases). Trimming shortened V by 6 bases and J by 8 bases, and 19 bases separated the two germline ends. The CDR3 runs 14 residues. Germline assignment: CDR1 SNHLY and CDR2 FYNNEI. The CDR3 loop reads CASRPDSQVEGYTF. CDR3 in DNA: TGTGCCAGCAGGCCGGACAGCCAAGTGGAGGGCTACACCTTC.

This clonotype appeared many times. V and J are TRBV12-3 or TRBV12-4 and TRBJ2-5; D remains ambiguous. This CDR3 is 17 amino acids long. V shed 5 bases and J shed 5 bases, with 24 bases lying between them. CDR3 in DNA: TGTGCCAGCAGTCCGCGATCCCGGAGATACCGGGCGGAGACCCAGTACTTC. This translates into CASSPRSRRYRAETQYF.